The 29 T cell receptor beta chains presented below share a single source sample, sequenced in a study of molecular identifiers for immune sequencing clone quantification. TCRdb used MiXCR to reprocess the PCR reads, holding one entry per CDR3 protein. Altogether about half a million distinct CDR3 sequences are present, about 22% being singletons, with the ten largest covering 0.84%. Sample: naive CD8+ T cells from blood, with Jurkat cell RNA spiked in. The subset was: FACS-sorted CD8+CD4-CCR7+CD45RA+ naive T cells. These receptor sequences come from a human donor in good health. Some libraries in this study had Jurkat cell RNA spiked in.

The V and J genes are TRBV13 and TRBJ2-5, with 10 bases lining up with TRBD2. The CDR3 length is 17 residues. Trimming cost V 5 bases and J 2 bases; bases outside gene matches: 11. Per the germline V gene, CDR1 is PRHDT and CDR2 is FYEKMQ (reference sequence). CDR3 DNA sequence: TGTGCCAGCAGCCCTTGGACTAGCGGCGACCAGCAAGAGACCCAGTACTTC. It specifies CASSPWTSGDQQETQYF. Using reference TRBV13 and TRBJ2-5 for the parts outside the CDR3, the full variable domain is AAGVIQSPRHLIKEKRETATLKCYPIPRHDTVYWYQQGPGQDPQFLISFYEKMQSDKGSIPDRFSAQQFSDYHSELNMSSLELGDSALYFCASSPWTSGDQQETQYFGPGTRLLVL.

This clonotype came up many times. CDR3 residues: CASSLLGGIVEQFF. Here the CDR3 DNA reads TGTGCCAGCAGTTTGCTAGGGGGAATCGTGGAGCAGTTCTTC. The rearrangement joins TRBV12-3 or TRBV12-4 to TRBJ2-1; perhaps TRBD1 as D (6 bases). Trimming stripped 3 bases from V and 10 bases from J, with 16 bases between. The CDR3 has 14 residues.

This clonotype was observed a few times. The J gene is TRBJ1-5, the V gene TRBV7-9; TRBD1 agrees at 8 bases. The V gene's germline CDR1 is SEHNR and CDR2 FQNEAQ (reference sequence). The CDR3 contains 15 residues. After removal of 5 bases from V and 6 bases from J, the junction contained 9 bases not matched to a gene. The CDR3 region is CASSGGQGAGQPQHF. CDR3 DNA sequence: TGTGCCAGCAGCGGGGGGCAGGGGGCCGGTCAGCCCCAGCATTTT. The variable domain in full, with the rest retrieved from reference TRBV7-9 and TRBJ1-5, is DTGVSQNPRHKITKRGQNVTFRCDPISEHNRLYWYRQTLGQGPEFLTYFQNEAQLEKSRLLSDRFSAERPKGSFSTLEIQRTEQGDSAMYLCASSGGQGAGQPQHFGDGTRLSIL.

The V gene is TRBV29-1, the J gene TRBJ2-1, with TRBD2 identical over 7 bases. Per the germline V gene, CDR1 is SQVTM and CDR2 is ANQGSEA. This CDR3 comprises 18 residues. V dropped 4 bases and J dropped 0; count of bases not matched to a gene: 15. The CDR3 sequence is CSVGGLAEVQSSYNEQFF. The CDR3 DNA reads as TGCAGCGTTGGAGGTCTAGCGGAAGTTCAGAGCTCCTACAATGAGCAGTTCTTC.

Many counts were recorded for this clonotype. The CDR3 DNA follows: TGCAGTGCTAGAGCCGTCAGAAGTAGCAATCAGCCCCAGCATTTT. It is translated as CSARAVRSSNQPQHF. This chain uses TRBV20-1 with TRBJ1-5; D is ambiguous. Germline V lookup: CDR1 DFQATT, CDR2 SNEGSKA (reference sequence). V was trimmed by 1 base and J by 0 bases, leaving 10 bases between them. The length of the CDR3 is 15 residues.

As for this clonotype: With a much larger clone just one base away, this may be a read error. The genes are TRBV6-2 or TRBV6-3 and TRBJ1-1; TRBD1 might be the D (6 bases). The CDR3 contains 15 residues. Germline CDR1 MNHEY, CDR2 SVGEGT. CDR3 sequence: CASSYSGGGGTEALF. The CDR3 coding sequence is TGTGCCAGCAGTTACAGTGGAGGGGGAGGAACTGAAGCTCTCTTT.

This sequence joins TRBV2 and TRBJ2-3; 12 bases agree with TRBD2. Germline values: CDR1 SNHLY, CDR2 FYNNEI. The CDR3 runs 18 residues. With V trimmed by 0 bases and J by 0 bases, 4 bases remained unmatched. CDR3 amino acids: CASSEAGGTSGSTDTQYF. In DNA form, the CDR3 reads TGTGCCAGCAGTGAAGCGGGGGGGACTAGCGGGAGCACAGATACGCAGTATTTT.

This clonotype was seen a handful of times. One end of the junction fails to match germline, which may point to a read error. The CDR3 here is CASSLEVRLNAEAFF. CDR3 bases: TGTGCCAGCAGCTTAGAAGTCAGACTGAACGCTGAAGCTTTCTTT. This sequence joins TRBV11-2 and TRBJ1-1; D not certain. The CDR3 length is 15 residues. Germline CDR1 reads SGHAT; CDR2 reads FQNNGV.

In this sample, this clonotype turned up a few times. The chain combines TRBV15 with TRBJ1-5; 7 nucleotides agree with TRBD1. This CDR3 spans 15 amino acids. Per germline, CDR1 LNHNV and CDR2 YYDKDF (reference sequence). J was trimmed by 3 bases and V by 5 bases; bases with no gene match: 7. The CDR3: CATSRRGQNNQPQHF. CDR3 DNA: TGTGCCACCAGCCGGCGGGGACAGAACAATCAGCCCCAGCATTTT. Combining the CDR3 with reference TRBV15 and TRBJ1-5 gives the whole variable domain DAMVIQNPRYQVTQFGKPVTLSCSQTLNHNVMYWYQQKSSQAPKLLFHYYDKDFNNEADTPDNFQSRRPNTSFCFLDIRSPGLGDTAMYLCATSRRGQNNQPQHFGDGTRLSIL.

This clonotype was observed at least ten times. The chain employs TRBV7-2 and TRBJ2-3; D is unclear. The germline V and J ends were trimmed by 5 bases and 2 bases, with 5 bases remaining between them. CDR3 size: 12 residues. Germline CDR1 reads SGHTA; CDR2 reads FQGNSA. The CDR3 loop is CASSRITDTQYF. CDR3 DNA sequence: TGTGCCAGCAGCAGAATCACAGATACGCAGTATTTT.

The sample holds many counts of this clonotype. This chain connects TRBV27 to TRBJ2-7; 10 positions agree with TRBD2. CDR3 size: 14 residues. Germline V gene data show CDR1 as MNHEY and CDR2 as SMNVEV (reference sequence). V shed 2 bases, J shed 6 bases, and the junction held 4 bases outside the gene matches. The CDR3 DNA reads as TGTGCCAGCAGTTTAACTAGCGGGGTTAGCGAGCAGTACTTC. Residues: CASSLTSGVSEQYF.

In its sample, this clonotype was seen a few times. A much larger clonotype is one base distant, so this may be a read error. The V and J genes are TRBV7-9 and TRBJ2-3; D gene uncertain. Germline-derived CDR1 and CDR2 are SEHNR and FQNEAQ (reference sequence). This CDR3 contains 15 residues. The V end was cut by 5 bases, the J end by 6 bases, with 18 bases between. The CDR3 protein is CASSPKDSTEDTQYF. The DNA of the CDR3 is TGTGCCAGCAGCCCGAAAGACTCTACAGAGGATACGCAGTATTTT.

This sequence joins TRBV4-3 and TRBJ1-2; TRBD1 might be the D (6 bases). CDR1 and CDR2 (germline): LGHNA, YSLEER. This CDR3 comprises 16 residues. V lost 0 bases, J lost 3 bases, and 14 bases lay in between. The CDR3 loop reads CASSQEHGGRDYGYTF. Written as DNA, the CDR3 is TGCGCCAGCAGCCAAGAACACGGGGGGCGGGACTATGGCTACACCTTC.

Comments on this clonotype: This sequence may be a read error, since a much larger clone differs from it by one base. This chain uses TRBV7-8 with TRBJ1-5, with a tentative D call TRBD1 (5 bases). The germline gives CDR1 SGHVS, CDR2 FQNEAQ. The CDR3 spans 16 residues. CDR3 loop: CTSSLVGGLAHQPQHF. DNA for the CDR3: TGTACCAGCAGCTTAGTTGGGGGTTTGGCCCATCAGCCCCAGCATTTT.

This clonotype appeared a few times. This sequence joins TRBV9 and TRBJ2-3; D uncertain. CDR3 size: 16 residues. CDR1 and CDR2 from the germline V gene are SGDLS and YYNGEE. V gave up 0 bases and J gave up 2 bases, with 13 bases separating them. CDR3 nucleotides: TGTGCCAGCAGCGTAGACCAGGTCGTCCCCACAGATACGCAGTATTTT. This gives the protein CASSVDQVVPTDTQYF.

This clonotype was observed once. A junction boundary mismatches the germline segment, possibly from a read error. J is TRBJ1-1 and V is TRBV7-9; 10 bases match TRBD1. The CDR3 runs to 16 residues. CDR1 is SEHNR and CDR2 is FQNEAQ in the germline V gene (reference sequence). CDR3 DNA: TGTGCCAGCAGCTTAGCTCCGGGACAGGGGAGGACTGAAGCTTCCTTT. This codes for CASSLAPGQGRTEASF.

This clonotype was observed at least ten times. The chain has TRBV9 and TRBJ2-4, with D possibly being TRBD1 (5 bases). CDR1 is SGDLS and CDR2 is YYNGEE in the germline V gene. The CDR3 runs to 14 residues. Between the trimmed V and J ends, which lost 3 bases and 0 bases, there was a span of 7 bases. This chain's CDR3 is CASSGREAKNIQYF. The DNA of the CDR3 is TGTGCCAGCAGCGGCAGGGAAGCCAAAAACATTCAGTACTTC.

The chain carries TRBV11-3 and TRBJ2-1; tentative D call: TRBD1 (5 bases). V was cut by 1 base and J by 6 bases, with 7 bases left in between. Germline V gene lookup returns CDR1 SGHNT and CDR2 YENEEA. CDR3 length: 13 residues. CDR3 sequence (DNA): TGTGCCAGCAGCTTAGTTACAGGCAATGAGCAGTTCTTC. This gives the protein CASSLVTGNEQFF.

The V call is TRBV4-3, the J call TRBJ2-7, with D tentatively TRBD2 (5 bases). V lost 1 base, J lost 3 bases, and 13 bases lay in between. This CDR3 region has 15 residues. CDR1 LGHNA and CDR2 YSLEER come from the germline V gene. This CDR3 reads CASSQGRRMGYEQYF. The CDR3 DNA follows: TGCGCCAGCAGCCAAGGACGGAGGATGGGCTACGAGCAGTACTTC.

This clonotype was seen a handful of times. The chain combines TRBV28 with TRBJ1-2; D uncertain. The CDR3 runs to 14 residues. The germline V and J ends were trimmed by 4 bases and 2 bases, with 11 bases remaining between them. Per the germline V gene, CDR1 is MDHEN and CDR2 is SYDVKM. DNA of the CDR3: TGTGCCAGCAGTTCCCGCGGAGGGAACTATGGCTACACCTTC. It yields the protein CASSSRGGNYGYTF.

This clonotype was detected many times. The rearrangement uses TRBV13 and TRBJ2-1, with D perhaps TRBD1 or TRBD2 (6 bases each). V was clipped by 1 base and J by 6 bases, with 7 bases between them. The CDR3 is 13 amino acids. The germline V gene has CDR1 PRHDT and CDR2 FYEKMQ (reference sequence). The CDR3 loop is CASSLEGGNEQFF. CDR3 bases: TGTGCCAGCAGCTTAGAGGGGGGCAATGAGCAGTTCTTC.

This rearrangement joins TRBV7-3 to TRBJ2-7, with TRBD1 identical over 7 bases. The CDR3 totals 13 residues. The germline V gene has CDR1 SGHTA and CDR2 FQGTGA. J was trimmed by 2 bases and V by 7 bases; bases with no gene match: 5. The CDR3 region is CASTSGQTYEQYF. CDR3 DNA: TGTGCCAGCACCTCGGGACAGACCTACGAGCAGTACTTC.

At least ten counts were recorded for this clonotype. The chain employs TRBV28 and TRBJ1-2; D is undetermined. Germline V CDR1 and CDR2: MDHEN, SYDVKM. The CDR3 consists of 15 residues. V was shortened by 5 bases and J by 8 bases, with 21 bases between the two germline ends. The CDR3 DNA reads TGTGCCAGCAGTCCCCCGGCAGCGAGAGCATTGGGCTACACCTTC. Translated: CASSPPAARALGYTF.

The chain links TRBV29-1 to TRBJ2-3; TRBD1 is a possible D gene (6 bases). V was shortened by 4 bases and J by 4 bases, with 21 bases between the two germline ends. The CDR3 contains 16 residues. Germline values: CDR1 SQVTM, CDR2 ANQGSEA. The CDR3 region has the DNA TGCAGCGTTGTGGGTCCGGCAGGGGATAGCGCAGATACGCAGTATTTT. It encodes CSVVGPAGDSADTQYF.

The chain is built from TRBV7-2 and TRBJ2-7, with D perhaps TRBD2 (6 bases). The germline V gene has CDR1 SGHTA and CDR2 FQGNSA. This CDR3 comprises 14 residues. V lost 4 bases to trimming and J lost 2 bases, with 12 bases between them. The CDR3 loop is CASSSSGFTYEQYF. CDR3 bases: TGTGCCAGCAGCTCCAGCGGGTTCACCTACGAGCAGTACTTC.

This clonotype was detected ten times or more. This chain joins TRBV7-2 and TRBJ2-7, with TRBD1 matching 10 bases. Germline loops: CDR1 SGHTA, CDR2 FQGNSA. The CDR3 has 16 amino acids. The ends lost 3 bases at V and 0 bases at J; junction bases unmatched: 5. The CDR3 protein is CASSLTGGDSSYEQYF. DNA for the CDR3: TGTGCCAGCAGCTTGACAGGGGGCGACAGCTCCTACGAGCAGTACTTC. Using reference TRBV7-2 and TRBJ2-7 for the parts outside the CDR3, the full variable domain is GAGVSQSPSNKVTEKGKDVELRCDPISGHTALYWYRQSLGQGLEFLIYFQGNSAPDKSGLPSDRFSAERTGGSVSTLTIQRTQQEDSAVYLCASSLTGGDSSYEQYFGPGTRLTVT.

The sample holds many counts of this clonotype. This rearrangement joins TRBV9 to TRBJ1-1, with TRBD1 matching over 9 bases. The CDR3 spans 15 residues. J gave up 0 bases and V 3 bases, and 3 bases lay outside the gene matches. Germline V gene lookup returns CDR1 SGDLS and CDR2 YYNGEE. In DNA form, the CDR3 reads TGTGCCAGCAGCGATGGACAGGGGATGAACACTGAAGCTTTCTTT. Its protein is CASSDGQGMNTEAFF.

With respect to this clonotype: A much larger clone lies one base from this, so it may be a read error. CDR3 sequence reads: CAGSQDRAGGPTDTQYF. The CDR3 bases are TGCGCCGGCAGCCAAGATCGAGCGGGAGGTCCGACAGATACGCAGTATTTT. V and J are TRBV4-3 and TRBJ2-3; 9 nucleotides agree with TRBD2. This CDR3 is 17 amino acids long. CDR1 and CDR2 (germline): LGHNA, YSLEER.

This clonotype has at least ten counts. The chain employs TRBV7-9 and TRBJ2-7, with 10 nucleotides matching TRBD1. This CDR3 has 15 residues. Per germline, CDR1 SEHNR and CDR2 FQNEAQ (reference sequence). The junction had 7 bases not matched to a gene; V was cut back by 5 bases and J by 3 bases. CDR3 nucleotides: TGTGCCAGCAGCCCCCCCCGGACAGGGGGCTACGAGCAGTACTTC. This sequence encodes CASSPPRTGGYEQYF. The full variable domain, with the rest looked up from reference TRBV7-9 and TRBJ2-7, is DTGVSQNPRHKITKRGQNVTFRCDPISEHNRLYWYRQTLGQGPEFLTYFQNEAQLEKSRLLSDRFSAERPKGSFSTLEIQRTEQGDSAMYLCASSPPRTGGYEQYFGPGTRLTVT.